Listed here are 31 T cell receptor beta chains from one sample, sequenced in a study of blood T cell repertoires in COVID-19 (dated by TCRdb to 2020 to 2022). Library method: the immunoSEQ multiplex PCR assay. The table comes from immuneACCESS by way of TCRdb, which keeps in-frame sequences with V and J called. Part of the clones is missing from these tables; in studies checked, under half for an unresolved V gene and the rest for unknown reasons. Here the sample has roughly 200,000 clones; 79% occur a single time. The ten largest account for around 6% of the sample. The sample comprised peripheral blood. The receptors were sampled from a woman between 40 and 50 years old with COVID-19, enrolled during active disease.

V and J are TRBV6-6 and TRBJ1-1; no firm D call. Germline CDR1 is MNHNY and CDR2 is SVGAGI (reference sequence). The CDR3 totals 14 residues. Deletions cut 6 bases from V and 4 bases from J, with 15 bases between. The CDR3 spells CASSAPGSATEAFF. The CDR3 DNA sequence: TGTGCCAGCAGCGCCCCGGGGAGCGCCACTGAAGCTTTCTTT.

The gene calls are TRBV19 and TRBJ1-2; 7 bases are shared with TRBD1. The CDR3 runs 14 residues. Germline V gene sequence: CDR1 LNHDA, CDR2 SQIVND (reference sequence). The trim removed 6 bases at V and 8 bases at J, leaving 12 bases unmatched. The CDR3 nucleotides read TGTGCCAGTAGCCTTGGACAGGTCTTGGGGGGCTACACCTTC. The encoded protein is CASSLGQVLGGYTF.

The chain couples TRBV1 to TRBJ2-1; TRBD2, as called in the table, went unchecked against the DNA. TRBV1 is recorded as a pseudogene. CDR3 length: 16 amino acids. CDR3 sequence (DNA): TGCACCAGCAGCCAGTTAGCGGGAAGCTCCTACAATGAGCAGTTCTTC. Translation: CTSSQLAGSSYNEQFF.

The rearrangement joins TRBV6-5 to TRBJ1-2; 8 bases align to TRBD1. V shed 5 bases and J 4 bases; nucleotides not matched to a gene: 3. The CDR3 is made up of 13 amino acids. Germline V CDR1 and CDR2: MNHEY, SVGAGI. The CDR3 loop reads CASSQDRAYGYTF. Written as DNA, the CDR3 is TGTGCCAGCAGTCAGGACAGGGCCTATGGCTACACCTTC.

The CDR3 here is CASSRIFQRGYTDTQYF. In DNA form, the CDR3 reads TGCGCCAGCAGCCGGATCTTCCAGCGGGGATACACAGATACGCAGTATTTT. The rearrangement uses TRBV5-1 and TRBJ2-3; 7 bases match TRBD2. Germline CDR1 is SGHRS and CDR2 is YFSETQ. The length of the CDR3 is 17 residues. V trimming: 4 bases; J trimming: 2 bases; junction bases outside the gene matches: 13.

This clone was counted a few times. V and J are TRBV11-2 and TRBJ1-2; 7 bases line up with TRBD1. Unmatched junction bases numbered 9, after V lost 7 bases and J lost 4 bases. The CDR3 length is 14 residues. CDR1 is SGHAT, CDR2 FQNNGV, per germline. CDR3 coding DNA: TGTGCCAGCACCCTAGGGTGGGACAGCTATGGCTACACCTTC. Its protein product is CASTLGWDSYGYTF. Drawing the rest from reference TRBV11-2 and TRBJ1-2, the complete variable domain is EAGVAQSPRYKIIEKRQSVAFWCNPISGHATLYWYQQILGQGPKLLIQFQNNGVVDDSQLPKDRFSAERLKGVDSTLKIQPAKLEDSAVYLCASTLGWDSYGYTFGSGTRLTVV.

This sequence joins TRBV6-4 and TRBJ1-3, with D uncertain. This CDR3 has 14 residues. Trimming cost V 6 bases and J 3 bases, with 12 bases left between them. Germline CDR1 and CDR2: MRHNA and SNTAGT. CDR3 nucleotide sequence: TGTGCCAGCAGGAACGGGAAAGGTGGAAACACCATATATTTT. It encodes CASRNGKGGNTIYF.

The chain joins TRBV2 to TRBJ1-6; 7 nucleotides align to TRBD1. With V trimmed by 5 bases and J by 9 bases, 7 bases remained unmatched. This CDR3 region has 14 residues. Germline assignment: CDR1 SNHLY and CDR2 FYNNEI. The CDR3 sequence: CASSRDSRTSPLHF. CDR3 DNA: TGTGCCAGCAGTCGGGACAGTCGGACTTCACCCCTCCACTTT.

The J gene is TRBJ2-7, the V gene TRBV10-1, with 11 bases aligning to TRBD2. This CDR3 region has 15 residues. Looked up from germline, CDR1 is WNHNN and CDR2 is SYGVQD (reference sequence). With V trimmed by 4 bases and J by 2 bases, 4 bases remained unmatched. CDR3 sequence: CASSAGLADTYEQYF. CDR3 nucleotide sequence: TGCGCCAGCAGTGCGGGACTAGCGGACACCTACGAGCAGTACTTC.

The V call is TRBV7-8, the J call TRBJ1-3; D not certain. CDR1 and CDR2 (germline): SGHVS, FQNEAQ. The CDR3 is 12 amino acids. V lost 8 bases, J lost 4 bases, and 9 bases lay in between. The CDR3 is CASGLRGNTIYF. The DNA of the CDR3 is TGTGCCAGCGGCCTGCGGGGAAACACCATATATTTT.

V and J are TRBV4-3 and TRBJ1-4; D might be TRBD1 (6 bases). The CDR3 covers 16 residues. Trimming pared 1 base from V and 4 bases from J, leaving 13 bases between. The germline CDR1 and CDR2 sequences are LGHNA and YSLEER. CDR3 DNA sequence: TGCGCCAGCAGCCAAGGTGCGGACAGCCTTAATGAAAAACTGTTTTTT. This gives the protein CASSQGADSLNEKLFF.

The rearrangement uses TRBV2 and TRBJ1-1, with D possibly matching TRBD1 (6 bases). Germline V gene lookup returns CDR1 SNHLY and CDR2 FYNNEI. CDR3 size: 12 residues. V shed 11 bases and J shed 4 bases, with 14 bases lying between them. CDR3 loop: CASTRGATEAFF. The CDR3 coding sequence is TGTGCCTCTACGCGGGGGGCCACTGAAGCTTTCTTT.

The chain is built from TRBV27 and TRBJ2-1; weak D call: TRBD2 (5 bases). The CDR3 consists of 15 residues. The germline V and J ends were trimmed by 7 bases and 0 bases, with 13 bases remaining between them. Germline V CDR1 and CDR2: MNHEY, SMNVEV (reference sequence). CDR3 bases: TGTGCCAGCACCCTTGGACTCAGCTCCTACAATGAGCAGTTCTTC. This gives the protein CASTLGLSSYNEQFF.

This rearrangement joins TRBV12-3 or TRBV12-4 to TRBJ1-1; D remains ambiguous. V was pared by 6 bases and J by 10 bases, with 15 bases between. This CDR3 spans 12 amino acids. The CDR3 loop reads CASRTLERAAFF. CDR3 coding DNA: TGTGCCAGCAGGACCCTCGAGAGGGCAGCTTTCTTT.

The chain is built from TRBV19 and TRBJ1-1; 9 nucleotides line up with TRBD1. Germline CDR1 and CDR2: LNHDA and SQIVND (reference sequence). The CDR3 loop spans 16 amino acids. J gave up 10 bases and V 6 bases, and 18 bases lay outside the gene matches. CDR3 nucleotide sequence: TGTGCCAGTAGGGAATCGGTACAGGGGGCACCCACGGGAGCTTTCTTT. Amino acids: CASRESVQGAPTGAFF.

The rearrangement uses TRBV11-3 and TRBJ1-1; D uncertain. The V gene lost 0 bases and the J gene lost 6 bases, with 8 bases spanning the gap. Germline V gene lookup returns CDR1 SGHNT and CDR2 YENEEA. The CDR3 is made up of 13 amino acids. In DNA, the CDR3 is TGTGCCAGCAGCTTAGAAGAGTACGCTGAAGCTTTCTTT. Protein sequence: CASSLEEYAEAFF.

This clone was seen once. This chain links TRBV30 with TRBJ1-4; perhaps TRBD1 as D (5 bases). The CDR3 is made up of 14 amino acids. CDR1 and CDR2 from the germline V gene are GTSNPN and SVGIG (reference sequence). V was pared by 7 bases and J by 7 bases, with 19 bases between. The DNA of the CDR3 is TGTGCCTCAAAAAGCCGCGGGACCCCTGAAAAACTGTTTTTT. Translating it yields CASKSRGTPEKLFF.

This rearrangement joins TRBV29-1 to TRBJ2-7; D might be TRBD2 (5 bases). V lost 2 bases and J 3 bases, leaving 14 bases between the germline ends. The CDR3 extends over 14 amino acids. Germline CDR1 and CDR2: SQVTM and ANQGSEA. The CDR3 protein is CSVESRGRIYEQYF. DNA for the CDR3: TGCAGCGTTGAAAGCCGGGGTCGTATCTACGAGCAGTACTTC.

The chain joins TRBV3-1 (or the pseudogene TRBV3-2) to TRBJ2-1, with 8 nucleotides matching TRBD2. J lost 5 bases, V lost 4 bases, and 7 bases had no gene match. The germline V gene has CDR1 LGHDT and CDR2 YNNKEL (reference sequence). This CDR3 region has 15 residues. The CDR3 nucleotides read TGTGCCAGCAGCCCCAGAGGGACTAGGAACAATGAGCAGTTCTTC. Protein product: CASSPRGTRNNEQFF.

This chain connects TRBV4-2 to TRBJ1-2; D gene uncertain. Germline CDR1 and CDR2: LGHNA and YNFKEQ. The CDR3 sequence is 14 residues long. The germline V and J ends were trimmed by 1 base and 5 bases, with 11 bases remaining between them. CDR3 in DNA: TGTGCCAGCAGCCAAGTTGAGGGTGGGTATGGCTACACCTTC. This translates into CASSQVEGGYGYTF.

The chain is built from TRBV19 and TRBJ2-1; 9 bases match TRBD1. The CDR3 covers 13 residues. Germline V CDR1 and CDR2: LNHDA, SQIVND (reference sequence). The trim removed 8 bases at V and 7 bases at J, leaving 6 bases unmatched. CDR3 residues: CASDRGAGNEQFF. CDR3 bases: TGTGCCAGTGACAGGGGGGCAGGAAATGAGCAGTTCTTC.

The chain is built from TRBV6-2 or TRBV6-3 and TRBJ2-5, with D hard to call. Looked up from germline, CDR1 is MNHEY and CDR2 is SVGEGT. The V gene lost 2 bases and the J gene lost 5 bases, with 18 bases spanning the gap. CDR3 length: 16 amino acids. CDR3 region: CASSYDRVRIGETQYF. Here the CDR3 DNA reads TGTGCCAGCAGTTACGATCGAGTACGAATCGGGGAGACCCAGTACTTC.

J is TRBJ2-5 and V is TRBV21-1; the table's D call, TRBD1, has no DNA check behind it. TRBV21-1 is a pseudogene. This CDR3 region has 13 residues. The CDR3 is CASSSGPGETQYF. As DNA, the CDR3 is TGTGCCAGCAGCAGCGGACCAGGGGAGACCCAGTACTTC.

This clone was counted only a few times. V and J are TRBV6-2 or TRBV6-3 and TRBJ2-7, with D maybe TRBD2 (6 bases). This CDR3 comprises 13 residues. From germline, CDR1 is MNHEY and CDR2 SVGEGT. The ends were cut back, 5 bases at V and 5 bases at J, with 13 bases in the middle. The DNA of the CDR3 is TGTGCCAGCAGTCCAAACGGGAGCGACGAGCAGTACTTC. This encodes CASSPNGSDEQYF.

This clone appeared a single time. The rearrangement uses TRBV6-1 and TRBJ1-4; D is unresolved. The CDR3 sequence is 15 residues long. Germline values: CDR1 MNHNS, CDR2 SASEGT. Trimming pared 2 bases from V and 10 bases from J, leaving 17 bases between. The CDR3 nucleotides read TGTGCCAGCAGTGAATATGCAAGTCTAACGGGAAAACTGTTTTTT. Translating gives CASSEYASLTGKLFF.

V usage is TRBV7-2 and J usage is TRBJ1-2, with a possible D match to TRBD1 (6 bases). Germline V gives CDR1 SGHTA, CDR2 FQGNSA. V was cut by 4 bases and J by 4 bases, with 16 bases left in between. This CDR3 is 15 amino acids long. CDR3 bases: TGTGCCAGCAGCTCTCCGGGACACCGGGGCTATGGCTACACCTTC. Translating it yields CASSSPGHRGYGYTF.

The chain joins TRBV6-5 to TRBJ1-1, with D possibly TRBD1 on 6 matching bases. V was trimmed by 6 bases and J by 4 bases, leaving 15 bases between them. Germline CDR1 is MNHEY and CDR2 is SVGAGI. This CDR3 has 14 residues. The CDR3 region is CASRVTGLGTEAFF. The DNA for the CDR3 is TGTGCCAGCAGGGTTACAGGGTTGGGCACTGAAGCTTTCTTT.

The V call is TRBV27, the J call TRBJ2-3, with 8 positions matching TRBD2. This CDR3 spans 15 amino acids. With V trimmed by 5 bases and J by 1 base, 5 bases remained unmatched. Germline V gene lookup returns CDR1 MNHEY and CDR2 SMNVEV (reference sequence). DNA for the CDR3: TGTGCCAGCAGTCCCGGACTAGCTGGCACAGATACGCAGTATTTT. Encoded protein: CASSPGLAGTDTQYF.

The V gene is TRBV3-1 (or the pseudogene TRBV3-2), the J gene TRBJ1-1; D call uncertain. The length of the CDR3 is 13 residues. V was clipped by 4 bases and J by 4 bases, with 10 bases between them. From germline, CDR1 is LGHDT and CDR2 YNNKEL (reference sequence). The CDR3 sequence is CASSPPPGTEAFF. The DNA for the CDR3 is TGTGCCAGCAGCCCCCCCCCGGGCACTGAAGCTTTCTTT.

This chain uses TRBV5-1 with TRBJ2-5; D gene uncertain. The germline V gene has CDR1 SGHRS and CDR2 YFSETQ. Trimming took off 0 bases at V and 9 bases at J, with 15 bases between the two ends. The CDR3 has 14 amino acids. The CDR3 DNA follows: TGCGCCAGCAGCTTGGCCGGCGATTATGCGGCCCAGTACTTC. Protein: CASSLAGDYAAQYF.

The chain is built from TRBV4-2 and TRBJ2-1; 13 bases fit TRBD2. CDR3 length: 17 amino acids. With V trimmed by 0 bases and J by 8 bases, 7 bases remained unmatched. Germline lookup yields CDR1 LGHNA and CDR2 YNFKEQ. CDR3 nucleotide sequence: TGTGCCAGCAGCCAAGAACCTACTAGCGGGAGGGGCGATGAGCAGTTCTTC. Protein sequence: CASSQEPTSGRGDEQFF.